This TCR beta chain is drawn from a study of T cell responses to AZD1222 COVID-19 vaccine. Trimming at V came to 2 bases and at J to 4 bases, leaving 10 bases not matched to a gene. Germline-derived CDR1 and CDR2 are LGHNT and FRNRAP. The CDR3 extends over 17 amino acids. Generated by immunoSEQ multiplex PCR, the TCRdb table keeps only in-frame clones and is missing some. Seen here are some 160,000 clones, more than 90% observed once, and the top ten hold 1.6%. The chain recombines TRBV12-5 with TRBJ2-3; 9 nucleotides match TRBD1. The receptor comes from an adult in good health. This specimen was peripheral blood, taken on day 0 of AZD1222 vaccination. CDR3 residues: CASGLSTGTGSSDTQYF. The CDR3 DNA sequence: TGTGCTAGTGGTTTGTCTACCGGGACAGGGTCATCAGATACGCAGTATTTT.